Following are 13 T cell receptor beta chains from one sample sequenced in a study of T cells in Graves' hyperthyroidism and ophthalmopathy. The CDR3 regions of TCR beta were amplified from RNA transcripts. RT-PCR in the first round (using the HTBI primer set) targeted the TCR CDR3. TCRdb itself ran the multiplex PCR reads through MiXCR, one entry per CDR3 protein. The table shows 390,000 or so distinct CDR3 sequences, with 14% to 15% occurring only once. Sequencing was carried out using blood. These receptors were taken from a man aged 18 to 35 with Graves' ophthalmopathy.

In this sample, this clonotype turned up many times. The J gene is TRBJ1-4, the V gene TRBV5-1, with 7 positions matching TRBD1. The CDR3 extends over 14 amino acids. The V and J ends lost 0 bases and 8 bases, in that order; junction bases with no gene match: 4. Germline V lookup: CDR1 SGHRS, CDR2 YFSETQ. CDR3 loop: CASSLGQGEEKLFF. The CDR3 DNA reads TGCGCCAGCAGCTTGGGGCAGGGGGAAGAAAAACTGTTTTTT.

Notes on this clonotype: A much larger clone lies one base from this, so it may be a read error. The V and J genes are TRBV7-9 and TRBJ1-1, with no clear D. The CDR3 runs 14 residues. V lost 1 base to trimming and J lost 1 base, with 7 bases between them. The germline V gene has CDR1 SEHNR and CDR2 FQNEAQ (reference sequence). The CDR3, as DNA: TGTGCCAGCAGCTTAGGGGTACAGAACACTGAAGCTTTCTTT. It translates to CASSLGVQNTEAFF. Full variable domain (outside the CDR3, taken from reference TRBV7-9 and TRBJ1-1): DTGVSQNPRHKITKRGQNVTFRCDPISEHNRLYWYRQTLGQGPEFLTYFQNEAQLEKSRLLSDRFSAERPKGSFSTLEIQRTEQGDSAMYLCASSLGVQNTEAFFGQGTRLTVV.

This clonotype was seen many times. The chain uses TRBV5-1 and TRBJ2-6, with D possibly being TRBD1 (6 bases). The CDR3 sequence is 15 residues long. V lost 2 bases and J lost 2, with 8 bases in between. The germline gives CDR1 SGHRS, CDR2 YFSETQ. CDR3 amino acids: CASSLQGAGANVLTF. The CDR3 nucleotides read TGCGCCAGCAGCTTACAGGGCGCTGGGGCCAACGTCCTGACTTTC.

The chain carries TRBV6-1 and TRBJ1-3; D not certain. Trimming cost V 4 bases and J 9 bases, with 19 bases left between them. The CDR3 spans 15 residues. Germline V lookup: CDR1 MNHNS, CDR2 SASEGT. In DNA, the CDR3 is TGTGCCAGCAGTGCCCCGGGTTCTTCATTCGGCACCATATATTTT. Amino acids: CASSAPGSSFGTIYF.

This clonotype was seen a handful of times. J is TRBJ2-5 and V is TRBV18; D not resolved. Per germline, CDR1 KGHSH and CDR2 LQKENI. V was pared by 6 bases and J by 4 bases, with 12 bases between. This CDR3 is built from 13 residues. Here the CDR3 DNA reads TGTGCCAGCTCTCTAAGCTCCGGAGAGACCCAGTACTTC. It specifies CASSLSSGETQYF.

V gene TRBV7-2 combines with J gene TRBJ1-5; D may be TRBD1 (6 bases). V lost 2 bases and J lost 9, with 11 bases in between. The germline V gene encodes CDR1 SGHTA and CDR2 FQGNSA. The CDR3 runs 13 residues. In DNA, the CDR3 is TGTGCCAGCAGCTTAAGTCAGACAGGGCCCCAGCATTTT. Residues: CASSLSQTGPQHF.

This sequence joins TRBV2 and TRBJ2-3; D remains ambiguous. V was shortened by 0 bases and J by 0 bases, with 13 bases between the two germline ends. This CDR3 contains 17 residues. CDR1 is SNHLY, CDR2 FYNNEI, per germline. CDR3 nucleotides: TGTGCCAGCAGTGAAGCGCGGCAAGGCCTAAGCACAGATACGCAGTATTTT. This sequence encodes CASSEARQGLSTDTQYF.

This clonotype was detected many times. V gene TRBV20-1 combines with J gene TRBJ1-6; unclear D gene. Germline CDR1 is DFQATT and CDR2 is SNEGSKA (reference sequence). This CDR3 has 15 residues. Trimming stripped 4 bases from V and 7 bases from J, with 17 bases between. The CDR3 here is CSATHLVGTNSPLHF. The CDR3 DNA reads as TGCAGTGCTACCCATTTGGTAGGAACCAATTCACCCCTCCACTTT.

This clonotype was detected many times. The chain joins TRBV6-1 to TRBJ1-1, with TRBD1 matching over 9 bases. J was trimmed by 4 bases and V by 6 bases; bases with no gene match: 3. The CDR3 runs 13 residues. Per germline, CDR1 MNHNS and CDR2 SASEGT. Here the CDR3 DNA reads TGTGCCAGCAGACAGGGGGCAAGCACTGAAGCTTTCTTT. Amino acid sequence: CASRQGASTEAFF.

This clonotype was seen many times. The chain joins TRBV3-1 to TRBJ1-4; weak D call: TRBD1 (5 bases). The V end lost 1 base, the J end lost 0 bases, and 9 bases lay between the germline ends. The CDR3 has 16 residues. The germline gives CDR1 LGHDT, CDR2 YNNKEL (reference sequence). CDR3 nucleotide sequence: TGTGCCAGCAGCCAAGTCACAGGAGCAACTAATGAAAAACTGTTTTTT. Translation gives CASSQVTGATNEKLFF.

This clonotype was counted at least ten times. The V gene is TRBV10-3, the J gene TRBJ2-7, with a tentative D call TRBD2 (6 bases). The V end lost 6 bases, the J end lost 0 bases, and 12 bases lay between the germline ends. The CDR3 is 14 amino acids. Germline V gene lookup returns CDR1 ENHRY and CDR2 SYGVKD. CDR3 loop: CAIRGGTGSYEQYF. The CDR3 nucleotides are TGTGCCATCAGGGGCGGGACGGGCTCCTACGAGCAGTACTTC.

This clonotype was picked up many times. The chain employs TRBV7-2 and TRBJ2-7; 7 nucleotides agree with TRBD2. After removal of 2 bases from V and 2 bases from J, the junction contained 3 bases not matched to a gene. Germline loops: CDR1 SGHTA, CDR2 FQGNSA. The CDR3 spans 14 residues. The CDR3 here is CASSLQRGPYEQYF. CDR3 coding DNA: TGTGCCAGCAGCTTACAGCGGGGACCCTACGAGCAGTACTTC. The full variable domain, its missing parts supplied by reference TRBV7-2 and TRBJ2-7, is GAGVSQSPSNKVTEKGKDVELRCDPISGHTALYWYRQSLGQGLEFLIYFQGNSAPDKSGLPSDRFSAERTGGSVSTLTIQRTQQEDSAVYLCASSLQRGPYEQYFGPGTRLTVT.

The table lists this clonotype with a few counts. The genes are TRBV14 and TRBJ2-3; 7 nucleotides match TRBD1. V shed 3 bases and J 8 bases; nucleotides not matched to a gene: 2. The CDR3 contains 12 residues. The germline V gene has CDR1 SGHDN and CDR2 FVKESK. CDR3 sequence: CASSQQGVTQYF. CDR3 DNA: TGTGCCAGCAGCCAGCAGGGGGTTACGCAGTATTTT.